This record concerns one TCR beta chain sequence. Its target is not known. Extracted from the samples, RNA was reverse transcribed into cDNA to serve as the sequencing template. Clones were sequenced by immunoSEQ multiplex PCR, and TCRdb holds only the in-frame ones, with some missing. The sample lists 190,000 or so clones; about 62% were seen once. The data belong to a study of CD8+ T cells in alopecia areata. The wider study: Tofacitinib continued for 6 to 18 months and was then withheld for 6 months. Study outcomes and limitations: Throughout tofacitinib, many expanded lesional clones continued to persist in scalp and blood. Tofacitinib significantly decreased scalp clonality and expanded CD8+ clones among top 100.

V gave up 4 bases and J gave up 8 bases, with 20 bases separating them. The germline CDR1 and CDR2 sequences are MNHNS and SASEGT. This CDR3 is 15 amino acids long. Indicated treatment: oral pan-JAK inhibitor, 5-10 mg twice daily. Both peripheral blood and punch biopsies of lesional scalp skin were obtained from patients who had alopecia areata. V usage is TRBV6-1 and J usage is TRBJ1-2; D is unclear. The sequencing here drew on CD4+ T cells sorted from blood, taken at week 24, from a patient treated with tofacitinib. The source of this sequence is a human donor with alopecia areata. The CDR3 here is CASSAARQNLEGYTF. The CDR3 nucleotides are TGTGCCAGCAGTGCGGCACGCCAGAACCTCGAGGGCTACACCTTC.